One TCR beta chain is described in this entry. Its antigen remains unidentified. Preparation of the TCRbeta library used unique molecular identifiers. TCRdb called the PCR reads again in MiXCR, with one record for every CDR3 protein. Among about 290,000 distinct CDR3 sequences listed, almost 8% were seen once. These data belong to a study of T-cell reconstitution after alpha-beta-depleted transplantation in children. The CDR3 length is 15 residues. Trimming cost V 6 bases and J 9 bases; bases outside gene matches: 13. From germline, CDR1 is MNHNS and CDR2 SASEGT. The study's findings and limits: After transplant, high TCRbeta diversity at day 60 in some patients arose from surviving recipient T cells and thymic progenitors. About two months after transplant, alpha-beta T cells reportedly came from several hundred expanded graft clones. Diversity and T-cell counts at one year after transplant derived mostly from new T cells.

This clonotype was sampled from a female patient aged 2-9 years who had a stem cell transplant for Fanconi anemia, so the T cells may come from the graft donor. This chain joins TRBV6-1 and TRBJ2-1; 8 bases map to TRBD1. This specimen consisted of peripheral blood, obtained 360 days after TCRalphabeta/CD19-depleted stem cell transplant. CDR3 sequence (DNA): TGTGCCAGCAGGTGGACAGGGTTGGTCGATGGTGAGCAGTTCTTC. Encoded protein: CASRWTGLVDGEQFF.